These 28 T cell receptor beta chains were sequenced from one sample in a study of T cell responses to AZD1222 COVID-19 vaccine. Libraries were prepared by immunoSEQ multiplex PCR; TCRdb keeps only in-frame clonotypes and omits some of them. The profile shows about 100,000 clones, about nine tenths of them singletons. The sequenced sample was peripheral blood, obtained on day 0 of AZD1222 vaccination. These receptors were obtained from an adult in good health.

V gene TRBV19 combines with J gene TRBJ2-7; TRBD1 matches 8 bases. The CDR3 has 13 amino acids. The germline V gene encodes CDR1 LNHDA and CDR2 SQIVND (reference sequence). V lost 7 bases and J lost 2; bases outside the gene matches: 4. CDR3 DNA sequence: TGTGCCAGTACGGGGACAGGCCCCTACGAGCAGTACTTC. It specifies CASTGTGPYEQYF.

V and J are TRBV9 and TRBJ2-2; 14 positions agree with TRBD2. The length of the CDR3 is 16 residues. Germline V gives CDR1 SGDLS, CDR2 YYNGEE. The V and J ends lost 4 bases and 4 bases, in that order; junction bases with no gene match: 3. The CDR3 here is CASSSGLAGGTGELFF. In DNA form, the CDR3 reads TGTGCCAGCAGCTCCGGACTAGCGGGGGGCACCGGGGAGCTGTTTTTT.

DNA for the CDR3: TGTGCCAGTAGTCCAAGCGGGATTGAAGCTTTCTTT. As protein: CASSPSGIEAFF. V usage is TRBV19 and J usage is TRBJ1-1; D gene ambiguous. CDR1 and CDR2 from the germline V gene are LNHDA and SQIVND (reference sequence). The CDR3 totals 12 residues. Trimming shortened V by 5 bases and J by 7 bases, and 11 bases separated the two germline ends.

The chain joins TRBV5-1 to TRBJ1-1; D not resolved. Looked up from germline, CDR1 is SGHRS and CDR2 is YFSETQ. Trimming removed 5 bases from V and 11 bases from J, with 19 bases in between. This CDR3 region has 13 residues. CDR3 DNA: TGCGCCAGCAGGGTTACGACCCTGAGTGCGGCTTTCTTT. It yields the protein CASRVTTLSAAFF. The whole variable domain, remainder taken from reference TRBV5-1 and TRBJ1-1, is KAGVTQTPRYLIKTRGQQVTLSCSPISGHRSVSWYQQTPGQGLQFLFEYFSETQRNKGNFPGRFSGRQFSNSRSEMNVSTLELGDSALYLCASRVTTLSAAFFGQGTRLTVV.

V is TRBV6-2 or TRBV6-3 and J is TRBJ1-4; D not certain. This CDR3 has 13 amino acids. V lost 1 base and J 4 bases, leaving 4 bases between the germline ends. The germline V gene encodes CDR1 MNHEY and CDR2 SVGEGT. CDR3 residues: CASSYWFNEKLFF. In DNA form, the CDR3 reads TGTGCCAGCAGTTACTGGTTTAATGAAAAACTGTTTTTT.

This clone was counted a single time. This chain joins TRBV7-9 and TRBJ1-2; no definite D call. Germline assignment: CDR1 SEHNR and CDR2 FQNEAQ (reference sequence). The CDR3 extends over 14 amino acids. Trimming cost V 1 base and J 4 bases, with 10 bases left between them. The CDR3 DNA reads TGTGCCAGCAGCTTAGTGGGGAGTGGCTATGGCTACACCTTC. Its protein is CASSLVGSGYGYTF.

This chain links TRBV29-1 with TRBJ1-1; TRBD1 matches at 7 bases. The CDR3 is made up of 13 amino acids. Per germline, CDR1 SQVTM and CDR2 ANQGSEA. V trimming: 3 bases; J trimming: 5 bases; junction bases outside the gene matches: 6. This CDR3 is CSVDRGGRTEAFF. The CDR3 nucleotides read TGCAGCGTTGATAGAGGGGGCCGAACTGAAGCTTTCTTT.

V gene TRBV30 combines with J gene TRBJ2-3, with TRBD2 as a possible D gene (7 bases). Trimming took off 0 bases at V and 5 bases at J, with 15 bases between the two ends. The germline V gene has CDR1 GTSNPN and CDR2 SVGIG (reference sequence). This CDR3 is built from 15 residues. The CDR3 DNA reads as TGTGCCTGGAGTGTCGGGGGGCTTGGGGAAGATACGCAGTATTTT. Its translation: CAWSVGGLGEDTQYF.

There are a few counts of this clone. This rearrangement joins TRBV28 to TRBJ1-4; possible D gene TRBD1, 5 bases. CDR1 is MDHEN and CDR2 is SYDVKM in the germline V gene. This CDR3 comprises 17 residues. Deletions cut 6 bases from V and 2 bases from J, with 19 bases between. This CDR3 reads CASSPAVGASTNEKLFF. DNA for the CDR3: TGTGCCAGCAGCCCCGCGGTCGGGGCTTCGACTAATGAAAAACTGTTTTTT.

The chain couples TRBV5-1 to TRBJ2-3, with D perhaps TRBD1 (5 bases). The CDR3 runs to 14 residues. Trimming shortened V by 4 bases and J by 1 base, and 10 bases separated the two germline ends. Germline lookup yields CDR1 SGHRS and CDR2 YFSETQ. The CDR3 bases are TGCGCCAGCAGCAGGGGTGAAGGCACAGATACGCAGTATTTT. The encoded protein is CASSRGEGTDTQYF.

The V call is TRBV12-5, the J call TRBJ2-1, with D possibly matching TRBD1 (5 bases). Trimming took 0 bases from V and 4 from J, leaving 10 bases between them. CDR1 and CDR2 from the germline V gene are LGHNT and FRNRAP. This CDR3 region has 15 residues. The CDR3 is CASGLVTEGYNEQFF. The CDR3 nucleotides are TGTGCTAGTGGTTTGGTGACAGAAGGATACAATGAGCAGTTCTTC.

The V call is TRBV28, the J call TRBJ2-7, with 9 nucleotides matching TRBD2. CDR1 and CDR2 from the germline V gene are MDHEN and SYDVKM. The CDR3 is 12 amino acids. Trimming took 6 bases from V and 7 from J; bases not matched to a gene: 4. The CDR3: CASRGSGGEQYF. CDR3 DNA: TGTGCCAGCAGAGGTAGCGGGGGAGAGCAGTACTTC.

The chain carries TRBV3-1 (or the pseudogene TRBV3-2) and TRBJ2-2, with 8 bases that match TRBD1. The germline CDR1 and CDR2 sequences are LGHDT and YNNKEL (reference sequence). The length of the CDR3 is 17 residues. J lost 4 bases, V lost 3 bases, and 10 bases had no gene match. The DNA of the CDR3 is TGTGCCAGCAGCCACACAGGGGGGCTAGGGGCCACCGGGGAGCTGTTTTTT. This translates into CASSHTGGLGATGELFF.

V is TRBV11-2 and J is TRBJ1-4, with TRBD1 matching 7 bases. J was trimmed by 5 bases and V by 5 bases; bases with no gene match: 8. CDR1 SGHAT and CDR2 FQNNGV come from the germline V gene. The CDR3 runs to 15 residues. The CDR3 nucleotides read TGTGCCAGCAGCGCCCGACAGGGCCCGAATGAAAAACTGTTTTTT. Protein: CASSARQGPNEKLFF.

The chain employs TRBV10-3 and TRBJ2-3, with 7 bases fitting TRBD1. This CDR3 has 14 residues. Unmatched junction bases numbered 4, after V lost 6 bases and J lost 1 base. CDR1 and CDR2 (germline): ENHRY, SYGVKD. CDR3 sequence reads: CAIRSGQRTDTQYF. DNA for the CDR3: TGTGCCATCAGATCGGGACAGCGCACAGATACGCAGTATTTT.

This clone has a single count. The gene calls are TRBV2 and TRBJ1-5; D uncertain. The germline gives CDR1 SNHLY, CDR2 FYNNEI. The CDR3 is 12 amino acids. V shed 7 bases and J shed 4 bases, with 8 bases lying between them. The CDR3, as DNA: TGTGCCAGCAAGTATGGAAATCAGCCCCAGCATTTT. Amino acids: CASKYGNQPQHF.

The V gene is TRBV2, the J gene TRBJ1-5; D may be TRBD1 (5 bases). The germline V gene has CDR1 SNHLY and CDR2 FYNNEI. The CDR3 length is 15 residues. Trimming left V 2 bases short and J 2 bases short, with 10 bases between. The CDR3 loop reads CASSEYPGGNQPQHF. The CDR3 coding sequence is TGTGCCAGCAGTGAATATCCGGGGGGCAATCAGCCCCAGCATTTT.

The chain employs TRBV15 and TRBJ1-1; D gene ambiguous. The germline V gene has CDR1 LNHNV and CDR2 YYDKDF (reference sequence). The length of the CDR3 is 16 residues. V was pared by 0 bases and J by 0 bases, with 11 bases between. CDR3 sequence reads: CATSRDGRHLNTEAFF. In DNA, the CDR3 is TGTGCCACCAGCAGAGATGGGCGACACTTGAACACTGAAGCTTTCTTT.

This sequence joins TRBV6-1 and TRBJ2-7; D remains ambiguous. Germline values: CDR1 MNHNS, CDR2 SASEGT. V was cut by 4 bases and J by 1 base, with 17 bases left in between. This CDR3 comprises 16 residues. Here the CDR3 reads CASSGVNQLGSYEQYF. CDR3 DNA: TGTGCCAGCAGTGGTGTAAATCAGCTTGGGTCCTACGAGCAGTACTTC.

The chain has TRBV10-3 and TRBJ1-1; tentatively, D is TRBD1 (5 bases). The CDR3 has 14 amino acids. V was pared by 4 bases and J by 4 bases, with 13 bases between. The V gene's germline CDR1 is ENHRY and CDR2 SYGVKD. In DNA form, the CDR3 reads TGTGCCATCAGTGCCGGAGGGGCGGGCACTGAAGCTTTCTTT. Its translation is CAISAGGAGTEAFF.

This chain joins TRBV19 and TRBJ2-5; 14 nucleotides agree with TRBD2. V shed 4 bases, J shed 5 bases, and the junction held 6 bases outside the gene matches. Germline loops: CDR1 LNHDA, CDR2 SQIVND (reference sequence). The CDR3 is 16 residues long. The CDR3 DNA follows: TGTGCCAGTAGTAAGGGACTAGCGGGGGTCGGGGAGACCCAGTACTTC. This sequence encodes CASSKGLAGVGETQYF.

The V call is TRBV6-5, the J call TRBJ1-1, with 8 bases that match TRBD1. The CDR3 covers 13 residues. With V trimmed by 6 bases and J by 4 bases, 4 bases remained unmatched. The germline V gene has CDR1 MNHEY and CDR2 SVGAGI. CDR3 in amino acids: CASRTDRGTEAFF. The CDR3 DNA follows: TGTGCCAGCAGGACCGACAGGGGCACTGAAGCTTTCTTT.

The V and J genes are TRBV19 and TRBJ2-6; the D is unclear. CDR1 and CDR2 from the germline V gene are LNHDA and SQIVND (reference sequence). The CDR3 covers 14 residues. V was trimmed by 7 bases and J by 2 bases, leaving 9 bases between them. The CDR3 bases are TGTGCCAGTAACCGACTCGCTGGGGCCAACGTCCTGACTTTC. This encodes CASNRLAGANVLTF.

The chain has TRBV12-3 or TRBV12-4 and TRBJ1-2; possible D gene TRBD1, 5 bases. The V end was cut by 6 bases, the J end by 5 bases, with 10 bases between. This CDR3 region has 12 residues. CDR3 coding DNA: TGTGCCAGCAGCCGGGGCGGGTATGGCTACACCTTC. Residues: CASSRGGYGYTF.

The rearrangement links TRBV4-1 to TRBJ1-1; 7 nucleotides line up with TRBD1. The germline CDR1 and CDR2 sequences are MGHRA and YSYEKL. The CDR3 contains 15 residues. J gave up 6 bases and V 0 bases, and 7 bases lay outside the gene matches. CDR3 coding DNA: TGCGCCAGCAGCCAAGATTCGGGACAGTGGTCTGAAGCTTTCTTT. Protein product: CASSQDSGQWSEAFF.

As to this clone: The germline gene is not matched at one end of the junction; a read error may be the cause. The rearrangement joins TRBV5-1 to TRBJ1-2; D gene unclear. The length of the CDR3 is 13 residues. Germline lookup yields CDR1 SGHRS and CDR2 YFSETQ. CDR3 sequence (DNA): TGCGCCAGCAGCTACCGGGTTCACTACGGCTACACCTTC. Translation: CASSYRVHYGYTF.

The gene calls are TRBV29-1 and TRBJ1-3; D not certain. The CDR3 is made up of 13 amino acids. Germline V CDR1 and CDR2: SQVTM, ANQGSEA. V lost 3 bases and J 0 bases, leaving 6 bases between the germline ends. CDR3 nucleotides: TGCAGCGTTGACGAGGGCTCTGGAAACACCATATATTTT. It specifies CSVDEGSGNTIYF.

V usage is TRBV28 and J usage is TRBJ2-5; possibly TRBD2 for D (7 bases). CDR3 size: 16 residues. V lost 3 bases, J lost 0 bases, and 14 bases lay in between. Germline CDR1 is MDHEN and CDR2 is SYDVKM. CDR3 nucleotide sequence: TGTGCCAGCAGTTTCATACGGGGGGCGTACCAAGAGACCCAGTACTTC. Its translation is CASSFIRGAYQETQYF.